This is a list of T cell receptor beta chains from one sample in a study of T cell repertoires in cytomegalovirus infection. TCRdb reanalysed the reads using MiXCR and keeps one entry per CDR3 protein. Among fewer than 550,000 distinct CDR3 sequences, approximately 10% were seen once, and the ten largest hold 10% to 13%. The sample was PBMCs. These TCRs come from a human donor in good health (CMV status not recorded). Some clones in this sample may be carry-over from other donors' samples. CDR3s include the opening cysteine and the closing phenylalanine or tryptophan. The D gene is left open where the match is weak. Part of the rows lack a size; the others show once, few, many or a class for expanded clones.

d_call j_call clone_size v_call cdr3_nt cdr3_aa
TRBD1 TRBJ2-7 few TRBV5-5 TGTGCCAGCAGCCGCGCGGACAGGGCAACCTACGAGCAGTACTTC CASSRADRATYEQYF
- TRBJ2-1 few TRBV30 TGTGCCTGGAAGGGACTCGACAATGAGCAGTTCTTC CAWKGLDNEQFF
- TRBJ2-1 many TRBV12-3/TRBV12-4 TGTGCCAGCAGTTCTGGTCTGGGGAGCCCTCTCTTC CASSSGLGSPLF
- TRBJ2-5 - TRBV5-1 TGCGCCAGCAGCTCACCCGGATCGGGGGAGACCCAGTACTTC CASSSPGSGETQYF
- TRBJ2-2 many TRBV7-2 TGTGCCAGCAGCCTCCGGCTCGGCCAGAACACCGGGGAGCTGTTTTTT CASSLRLGQNTGELFF
- TRBJ1-2 many TRBV28 TGTGCCAGCAGTCTATACAGGAACTATGGCTACACCTTC CASSLYRNYGYTF
TRBD2 TRBJ2-5 many TRBV7-8 TGTGCCAGCAGCTCCACGGCTGCGGGAGGGCGTGAGACCCAGTACTTC CASSSTAAGGRETQYF
TRBD1 TRBJ1-1 many TRBV6-1 TGTGCCAGCAGTGAGTACAGGGGCACTGAAGCTTTCTTT CASSEYRGTEAFF
TRBD1 TRBJ1-1 - TRBV5-1 TGCGCCAGCAGCGCCCTCGGGACAGAGTCTACTGAAGCTTTCTTT CASSALGTESTEAFF
- TRBJ2-7 - TRBV19 TGTGCCAGTAGTATGGAGGGCTACGAGCAGTACTTC CASSMEGYEQYF
- TRBJ1-5 many TRBV15 TGTGCCACCAGCAGCAGGGGTAGCAATCAGCCCCAGCATTTT CATSSRGSNQPQHF
TRBD1 TRBJ1-1 many TRBV7-2 TGTGCCAGCAGCCCCGGACAGGGGGCGCGGGGGGCTTTCTTT CASSPGQGARGAFF
TRBD1 TRBJ2-1 many TRBV24-1 TGTGCCACCAGTGATTACGGGACAGCACAGTTCTTC CATSDYGTAQFF
- TRBJ2-2 - TRBV29-1 TGCAGCGTTGAGGGGGGGAAGGGGGCGAACACCGGGGAGCTGTTTTTT CSVEGGKGANTGELFF
TRBD1 TRBJ1-1 few TRBV9 TGTGCCAGCAGCGTAGCCCCCGGGACAGGGCACACTGAAGCTTTCTTT CASSVAPGTGHTEAFF
TRBD2 TRBJ2-3 few TRBV7-3 TGTGCCAGCAGCTCCCCTAGCGGGGTTAGCACAGATACGCAGTATTTT CASSSPSGVSTDTQYF
TRBD1 TRBJ2-2 few TRBV19 TGTGCCAGTAGCACCGGGACAGGGTCGGAGCTGTTTTTT CASSTGTGSELFF
TRBD2 TRBJ2-2 few TRBV10-3 TGTGCCATCAAACTAGCGGGATCGAACACCGGGGAGCTGTTTTTT CAIKLAGSNTGELFF
- TRBJ1-1 few TRBV23-1 TGCGCCAGCAGTCAGAAGGGGCAGACCGCCGACACTGAAGCTTTCTTT CASSQKGQTADTEAFF
TRBD1 TRBJ2-4 - TRBV4-2 TGTGCCAGCAGCCCCGAAGAGGGACAGGCAAAAAACATTCAGTACTTC CASSPEEGQAKNIQYF
- TRBJ1-1 few TRBV20-1 TGCAGTGCCCGAAACCAGGAGCGCCTTTACGTCGAAGCTTTCTTT CSARNQERLYVEAFF
- TRBJ1-2 few TRBV5-1 TGCGCCAGCAGCCTGGGGAGGGGTGCGGGACCGTCCTATGGCTACACCTTC CASSLGRGAGPSYGYTF
- TRBJ1-3 - TRBV20-1 TGCAGTGCTAGAGGAGCAGCCTCTGGAAACACCATATATTTT CSARGAASGNTIYF
TRBD1 TRBJ2-7 - TRBV29-1 TGCAGCGTTTTCAACACGGGACAGGGACCCTACGAGCAGTACTTC CSVFNTGQGPYEQYF
- TRBJ1-2 - TRBV7-6 TGTGCCAGCAGCTTAGAAACCCCCCCGCGCGGCTACACCTTC CASSLETPPRGYTF
TRBD2 TRBJ2-7 - TRBV5-4 TGTGCCAGCAGCCCTACTAGCGGGAGGAACGAGCAGTACTTC CASSPTSGRNEQYF